The 27 T cell receptor beta chains presented below share a single source sample, sequenced in a study of blood T cell repertoires in COVID-19. The protocol was immunoSEQ multiplex PCR, while the TCRdb copy is restricted to in-frame clones and leaves out a portion. The sample consists of about 70,000 clones, just over 90% of them appearing once. Input material: peripheral blood. The source of these receptors is a man aged 50-60 years with COVID-19, enrolled during active disease.

The rearrangement uses TRBV15 and TRBJ1-2, with D possibly matching TRBD1 (5 bases). V lost 3 bases, J lost 0 bases, and 14 bases lay in between. The CDR3 sequence is 16 residues long. Germline V gives CDR1 LNHNV, CDR2 YYDKDF (reference sequence). CDR3 nucleotide sequence: TGTGCCACCAGCAGGCGCCGGGACTCACCTAACTATGGCTACACCTTC. Translation: CATSRRRDSPNYGYTF.

The chain recombines TRBV6-5 with TRBJ1-5, with D hard to call. This CDR3 region has 15 residues. Germline assignment: CDR1 MNHEY and CDR2 SVGAGI. V lost 8 bases and J lost 3, with 17 bases in between. The CDR3 here is CASVWEDSNNQPQHF. The CDR3, as DNA: TGTGCCAGCGTGTGGGAGGACTCCAACAATCAGCCCCAGCATTTT.

The J gene is TRBJ2-3, the V gene TRBV9; 10 nucleotides align to TRBD2. The CDR3 runs to 16 residues. Germline V gene lookup returns CDR1 SGDLS and CDR2 YYNGEE. V dropped 4 bases and J dropped 3; count of bases not matched to a gene: 8. CDR3 amino acids: CASSSQAGGPTDTQYF. The CDR3 bases are TGTGCCAGCAGCTCACAAGCGGGAGGGCCGACAGATACGCAGTATTTT. The full variable domain, in which reference TRBV9 and TRBJ2-3 provide the parts outside the CDR3, is DSGVTQTPKHLITATGQRVTLRCSPRSGDLSVYWYQQSLDQGLQFLIQYYNGEERAKGNILERFSAQQFPDLHSELNLSSLELGDSALYFCASSSQAGGPTDTQYFGPGTRLTVL.

This rearrangement joins TRBV28 to TRBJ1-5, with 8 bases that match TRBD1. This CDR3 spans 13 amino acids. CDR1 and CDR2 (germline): MDHEN, SYDVKM. V was clipped by 7 bases and J by 5 bases; unmatched bases: 4. CDR3 nucleotide sequence: TGTGCCAGCACAGAACAGGGGGATCAGCCCCAGCATTTT. This gives the protein CASTEQGDQPQHF.

The chain carries TRBV5-6 and TRBJ2-7; 7 bases agree with TRBD2. CDR3 size: 14 residues. Losses at the gene ends were 0 bases for V and 7 bases for J; bases not matched to a gene: 7. Germline values: CDR1 SGHDT, CDR2 YYEEEE. CDR3 amino acids: CASSLGGGAWEQYF. DNA for the CDR3: TGTGCCAGCAGCTTGGGGGGAGGGGCGTGGGAGCAGTACTTC.

This clone was counted a few times. The genes are TRBV27 and TRBJ2-7, with 9 bases lining up with TRBD2. The length of the CDR3 is 14 residues. With V trimmed by 5 bases and J by 0 bases, 2 bases remained unmatched. The germline gives CDR1 MNHEY, CDR2 SMNVEV (reference sequence). The CDR3 protein is CASSRTSDSYEQYF. The CDR3 coding sequence is TGTGCCAGCAGTCGGACTAGCGACTCCTACGAGCAGTACTTC.

This clone was detected only once. The chain has TRBV28 and TRBJ2-7, with D possibly matching TRBD1 (5 bases). V was clipped by 1 base and J by 5 bases, with 12 bases between them. There are 14 residues in the CDR3. The V gene's germline CDR1 is MDHEN and CDR2 SYDVKM. The CDR3 DNA reads TGTGCCAGCAGTTTATCTAAGGGGTGGGACGAGCAGTACTTC. Protein product: CASSLSKGWDEQYF.

This clone was recorded once. This rearrangement joins TRBV13 to TRBJ2-7, with TRBD1 as a possible D gene (7 bases). This CDR3 has 15 residues. CDR1 and CDR2 from the germline V gene are PRHDT and FYEKMQ (reference sequence). V was trimmed by 2 bases and J by 2 bases, leaving 13 bases between them. CDR3 nucleotide sequence: TGTGCCAGCAGCTTACAGGCAGGGGGGACCTACGAGCAGTACTTC. It specifies CASSLQAGGTYEQYF.

This chain uses TRBV18 with TRBJ2-4; 9 nucleotides agree with TRBD1. V dropped 0 bases and J dropped 2; count of bases not matched to a gene: 5. This CDR3 has 17 residues. Germline V gene data show CDR1 as KGHSH and CDR2 as LQKENI. For the CDR3, the DNA is TGTGCCAGCTCACCACCGGGGACAGGGAGGCCCAAAAACATTCAGTACTTC. It specifies CASSPPGTGRPKNIQYF.

CDR3 sequence (DNA): TGTGCCATCAGTGAGTCGAGATACAATGAGCAGTTCTTC. Its protein product is CAISESRYNEQFF. This rearrangement joins TRBV10-3 to TRBJ2-1; D gene uncertain. V shed 0 bases and J shed 4 bases, with 4 bases lying between them. The germline V gene encodes CDR1 ENHRY and CDR2 SYGVKD. CDR3 length: 13 residues.

The chain combines TRBV7-2 with TRBJ2-1; 12 bases fit TRBD2. The germline gives CDR1 SGHTA, CDR2 FQGNSA. This CDR3 comprises 17 residues. V gave up 0 bases and J gave up 9 bases; unmatched junction bases: 9. This chain's CDR3 is CASSLAKGLAGESEQFF. Written as DNA, the CDR3 is TGTGCCAGCAGCTTAGCGAAGGGACTAGCGGGCGAGAGTGAGCAGTTCTTC.

This chain joins TRBV18 and TRBJ2-5; TRBD2 agrees at 12 bases. CDR1 KGHSH and CDR2 LQKENI come from the germline V gene. The J segment lost 2 bases and the V segment lost 2 bases, leaving 3 bases of the junction unmatched. The CDR3 totals 16 residues. Here the CDR3 reads CASSPRTSGVQETQYF. The CDR3, as DNA: TGTGCCAGCTCACCAAGGACTAGCGGGGTACAAGAGACCCAGTACTTC.

The V and J genes are TRBV5-1 and TRBJ2-5; D is possibly TRBD1 (5 bases). The CDR3 extends over 14 amino acids. Trimming shortened V by 4 bases and J by 1 base, and 11 bases separated the two germline ends. CDR1 and CDR2 from the germline V gene are SGHRS and YFSETQ. This chain's CDR3 is CASSRQRFQETQYF. The CDR3 DNA reads TGCGCCAGCAGCCGACAGAGATTCCAAGAGACCCAGTACTTC.

V gene TRBV4-1 combines with J gene TRBJ2-1, with 7 bases that match TRBD1. V trimming: 4 bases; J trimming: 3 bases; junction bases outside the gene matches: 6. The CDR3 spans 15 residues. CDR1 MGHRA and CDR2 YSYEKL come from the germline V gene. CDR3: CASSPGQPNYNEQFF. CDR3 DNA: TGCGCCAGCAGCCCGGGACAGCCAAACTACAATGAGCAGTTCTTC.

The chain carries TRBV6-4 and TRBJ2-1; 14 bases match TRBD2. CDR1 and CDR2 (germline): MRHNA, SNTAGT. The CDR3 has 15 residues. The trim removed 4 bases at V and 6 bases at J, leaving 2 bases unmatched. CDR3 protein: CASSAGTSGGNEQFF. DNA of the CDR3: TGTGCCAGCAGTGCCGGGACTAGCGGGGGCAATGAGCAGTTCTTC.

This sequence joins TRBV6-5 and TRBJ2-7; tentative D call: TRBD2 (6 bases). Trimming removed 6 bases at V and 2 bases at J, with 17 bases between. Germline V lookup: CDR1 MNHEY, CDR2 SVGAGI. The CDR3 contains 15 residues. The CDR3 DNA sequence: TGTGCCAGCAGACCCAATAGCGGAAGTACCTACGAGCAGTACTTC. Translating gives CASRPNSGSTYEQYF.

J is TRBJ2-2 and V is TRBV3-1 (or the pseudogene TRBV3-2), with 8 bases identical to TRBD2. CDR1 and CDR2 (germline): LGHDT, YNNKEL (reference sequence). The V segment lost 0 bases and the J segment 6 bases; nucleotides outside the gene matches: 9. The CDR3 has 17 residues. The CDR3 DNA sequence: TGTGCCAGCAGCCAAGAGTCAGAGCGGGAGAGAGCCGGGGAGCTGTTTTTT. Its protein product is CASSQESERERAGELFF.

V usage is TRBV29-1 and J usage is TRBJ2-2; D is uncertain. Per germline, CDR1 SQVTM and CDR2 ANQGSEA. V dropped 5 bases and J dropped 0 bases, with 7 bases sitting between them. The CDR3 contains 13 residues. As DNA, the CDR3 is TGCAGCGTTCCGGGTCCGAACACCGGGGAGCTGTTTTTT. This sequence encodes CSVPGPNTGELFF.

This rearrangement joins TRBV6-5 to TRBJ2-5, with D possibly TRBD1 on 6 matching bases. V was trimmed by 7 bases and J by 1 base, leaving 13 bases between them. Germline V gene sequence: CDR1 MNHEY, CDR2 SVGAGI. CDR3 length equals 14 residues. The CDR3 DNA sequence: TGTGCCAGCACGAAGGACAGTACCCAAGAGACCCAGTACTTC. It is translated as CASTKDSTQETQYF.

The V call is TRBV7-7, the J call TRBJ2-5; possibly TRBD2 for D (5 bases). The CDR3 runs 15 residues. In germline, CDR1 is SSHAT, CDR2 FNYEAQ (reference sequence). Trimming took off 5 bases at V and 5 bases at J, with 18 bases between the two ends. CDR3 region: CASSQERTSGETQYF. The CDR3 DNA is TGTGCCAGCAGCCAGGAGCGGACCTCTGGGGAGACCCAGTACTTC.

To note about this clone: One end of the junction fails to match germline, which may point to a read error. The chain combines TRBV7-7 with TRBJ2-5, with TRBD2 matching over 14 bases. Germline V gene lookup returns CDR1 SSHAT and CDR2 FNYEAQ (reference sequence). This CDR3 is built from 15 residues. CDR3 in amino acids: CASSPGLAGEETQYF. CDR3 DNA sequence: TGTGCTAGCAGCCCGGGACTAGCGGGAGAAGAGACCCAGTACTTC.

V is TRBV5-8 and J is TRBJ1-5, with TRBD1 as a possible D gene (6 bases). CDR3 length equals 16 residues. V was shortened by 2 bases and J by 2 bases, with 14 bases between the two germline ends. Germline CDR1 is SGHTS and CDR2 is YDEGEE. DNA of the CDR3: TGTGCCAGCAGCTTTTATCAGGGGAACGGCAATCAGCCCCAGCATTTT. This gives the protein CASSFYQGNGNQPQHF. Full variable domain (missing parts from reference TRBV5-8 and TRBJ1-5): EAGVTQSPTHLIKTRGQQATLRCSPISGHTSVYWYQQALGLGLQFLLWYDEGEERNRGNFPPRFSGRQFPNYSSELNVNALELEDSALYLCASSFYQGNGNQPQHFGDGTRLSIL.

The J gene is TRBJ1-1, the V gene TRBV6-2 or TRBV6-3; D remains ambiguous. V was pared by 5 bases and J by 4 bases, with 17 bases between. Germline values: CDR1 MNHEY, CDR2 SVGEGT. This CDR3 is 15 amino acids long. The DNA for the CDR3 is TGTGCCAGCAGTACCCATGGAGGGCGAGTCACTGAAGCTTTCTTT. It is translated as CASSTHGGRVTEAFF.

This clone was observed a single time. In DNA, the CDR3 is TGTGCCAGCTCAGTTAGCGAGAGCTCCTACAATGAGCAGTTCTTC. Amino acid sequence: CASSVSESSYNEQFF. The chain is built from TRBV18 and TRBJ2-1; perhaps TRBD2 as D (5 bases). The CDR3 is made up of 15 amino acids. Per germline, CDR1 KGHSH and CDR2 LQKENI. V was clipped by 5 bases and J by 0 bases, with 11 bases between them.

This clone came up once. The genes are TRBV7-9 and TRBJ2-3, with TRBD2 matching over 12 bases. Germline loops: CDR1 SEHNR, CDR2 FQNEAQ (reference sequence). The CDR3 length is 16 residues. Trimming took 8 bases from V and 5 from J; bases not matched to a gene: 11. CDR3 coding DNA: TGTGCCAGCGGATCTAGCGGGAGGGCCGGGGAAGATACGCAGTATTTT. This gives the protein CASGSSGRAGEDTQYF.

CDR3 protein: CASSLRVSGANEKLFF. In nucleotides, the CDR3 is TGTGCCAGCAGCTTGCGGGTTTCCGGGGCTAATGAAAAACTGTTTTTT. The chain recombines TRBV5-6 with TRBJ1-4; the D is unclear. The length of the CDR3 is 16 residues. Between the trimmed V and J ends, which lost 1 base and 3 bases, there was a span of 13 bases. Per germline, CDR1 SGHDT and CDR2 YYEEEE.

This clone was seen only a few times. The V gene is TRBV7-2, the J gene TRBJ1-1; D perhaps matches TRBD1 (6 bases). The CDR3 totals 15 residues. V was pared by 5 bases and J by 5 bases, with 18 bases between. Germline CDR1 SGHTA, CDR2 FQGNSA. In DNA, the CDR3 is TGTGCCAGCAGCACGGACAGCCCCATGGGAACTGAAGCTTTCTTT. It specifies CASSTDSPMGTEAFF.